This entry lists 15 T cell receptor beta chains sequenced from one sample in a study of pediatric ulcerative colitis. The table came from immunoSEQ multiplex PCR; TCRdb's copy has only in-frame clones and leaves some out. The data hold 55,000 to 70,000 clones, with about 89% observed a single time. Sequencing was carried out using blood. These receptors came from a boy aged 5-17 years who was a control in a study of pediatric ulcerative colitis.

The chain recombines TRBV2 with TRBJ2-2; no firm D call. CDR3 size: 15 residues. Looked up from germline, CDR1 is SNHLY and CDR2 is FYNNEI. V lost 7 bases to trimming and J lost 4 bases, with 16 bases between them. The CDR3 region is CASKGPRHLTGELFF. The CDR3 DNA sequence: TGTGCCAGCAAAGGACCGAGACACCTCACCGGGGAGCTGTTTTTT.

The V gene is TRBV7-2, the J gene TRBJ2-1, with 10 bases matching TRBD1. Per the germline V gene, CDR1 is SGHTA and CDR2 is FQGNSA. Germline trimming cut 5 bases from V and 9 bases from J; bases unmatched to any gene: 7. The CDR3 runs 14 residues. The CDR3 DNA is TGTGCCAGCAGCCGCGACAGGGGGCGAGGTGAGCAGTTCTTC. As protein: CASSRDRGRGEQFF. Full variable domain (rest looked up from reference TRBV7-2 and TRBJ2-1): GAGVSQSPSNKVTEKGKDVELRCDPISGHTALYWYRQSLGQGLEFLIYFQGNSAPDKSGLPSDRFSAERTGGSVSTLTIQRTQQEDSAVYLCASSRDRGRGEQFFGPGTRLTVL.

The chain combines TRBV10-1 with TRBJ1-2; tentatively, D is TRBD1 (6 bases). The CDR3 runs 13 residues. Germline-derived CDR1 and CDR2 are WNHNN and SYGVQD (reference sequence). Trimming removed 2 bases at V and 2 bases at J, with 6 bases between. The CDR3 is CASSETGNYGYTF. CDR3 DNA sequence: TGCGCCAGCAGTGAGACAGGGAACTATGGCTACACCTTC.

The chain recombines TRBV7-9 with TRBJ2-1, with no clear D. The germline V gene has CDR1 SEHNR and CDR2 FQNEAQ (reference sequence). The CDR3 loop spans 19 amino acids. V lost 1 base and J lost 6, with 25 bases in between. CDR3 sequence: CASSLEYFLSWQPSNEQFF. DNA for the CDR3: TGTGCCAGCAGCTTAGAGTATTTCCTATCCTGGCAACCCAGCAATGAGCAGTTCTTC.

The CDR3 spells CSVEEGTSGGGEQFF. CDR3 sequence (DNA): TGCAGCGTTGAAGAAGGGACTAGCGGGGGGGGTGAGCAGTTCTTC. The chain has TRBV29-1 and TRBJ2-1; 16 bases map to TRBD2. Per germline, CDR1 SQVTM and CDR2 ANQGSEA. The CDR3 spans 15 residues. The V gene end was trimmed by 0 bases and the J gene end by 9 bases; junction bases not matched to a gene: 2.

The chain employs TRBV4-1 and TRBJ2-7; 7 nucleotides align to TRBD1. The germline V gene encodes CDR1 MGHRA and CDR2 YSYEKL. J lost 5 bases, V lost 4 bases, and 8 bases had no gene match. The CDR3 totals 14 residues. For the CDR3, the DNA is TGCGCCAGCAGCCCGGGACAGCCGGGCAACGAGCAGTACTTC. Amino acids: CASSPGQPGNEQYF.

This clone was found a few times. V usage is TRBV6-4 and J usage is TRBJ2-3; 8 bases line up with TRBD2. The V gene end was trimmed by 3 bases and the J gene end by 3 bases; junction bases not matched to a gene: 5. The CDR3 is 15 amino acids. Germline CDR1 MRHNA, CDR2 SNTAGT. The CDR3 bases are TGTGCCAGCAGTGAGGCGGGGGGTGTGACAGATACGCAGTATTTT. It codes for CASSEAGGVTDTQYF.

The V and J genes are TRBV15 and TRBJ1-2; 7 nucleotides match TRBD1. This CDR3 comprises 16 residues. J lost 7 bases, V lost 4 bases, and 15 bases had no gene match. Germline V gene lookup returns CDR1 LNHNV and CDR2 YYDKDF (reference sequence). CDR3 DNA sequence: TGTGCCACCAGCACCCCCACGGAGGGGGCATCGGGTGGCTACACCTTC. It translates to CATSTPTEGASGGYTF.

The rearrangement uses TRBV28 and TRBJ2-3; D remains unclear. The CDR3 totals 16 residues. The germline CDR1 and CDR2 sequences are MDHEN and SYDVKM. V shed 5 bases and J shed 3 bases, with 18 bases lying between them. For the CDR3, the DNA is TGTGCCAGCAGTCCCGCTTCGGGCTTCCGGACAGATACGCAGTATTTT. The encoded protein is CASSPASGFRTDTQYF.

This rearrangement joins TRBV2 to TRBJ2-7; 7 bases line up with TRBD1. The ends lost 5 bases at V and 3 bases at J; junction bases unmatched: 7. Germline-derived CDR1 and CDR2 are SNHLY and FYNNEI. CDR3 size: 14 residues. CDR3 in amino acids: CASSLGGLVYEQYF. The CDR3 coding sequence is TGTGCCAGCAGTCTAGGGGGCTTAGTCTACGAGCAGTACTTC. The full variable domain, with the rest looked up from reference TRBV2 and TRBJ2-7, is EPEVTQTPSHQVTQMGQEVILRCVPISNHLYFYWYRQILGQKVEFLVSFYNNEISEKSEIFDDQFSVERPDGSNFTLKIRSTKLEDSAMYFCASSLGGLVYEQYFGPGTRLTVT.

The chain has TRBV4-2 and TRBJ1-1, with TRBD1 matching over 7 bases. V dropped 1 base and J dropped 0; count of bases not matched to a gene: 2. CDR3 length: 15 residues. The germline V gene encodes CDR1 LGHNA and CDR2 YNFKEQ. The DNA of the CDR3 is TGTGCCAGCAGCCAAGTGGGACAGTTGAACACTGAAGCTTTCTTT. The encoded protein is CASSQVGQLNTEAFF.

This rearrangement joins TRBV29-1 to TRBJ2-3; weak D call: TRBD1 (6 bases). This CDR3 comprises 17 residues. The germline V and J ends were trimmed by 5 bases and 1 base, with 22 bases remaining between them. Germline V CDR1 and CDR2: SQVTM, ANQGSEA. The CDR3 loop reads CSVTKTKGVSGTDTQYF. In nucleotides, the CDR3 is TGCAGCGTTACCAAAACAAAGGGGGTCTCTGGCACAGATACGCAGTATTTT.

The chain recombines TRBV5-1 with TRBJ2-5; tentatively, D is TRBD1 (5 bases). This CDR3 has 13 residues. The ends were cut back, 3 bases at V and 1 base at J, with 7 bases in the middle. CDR1 SGHRS and CDR2 YFSETQ come from the germline V gene. The CDR3 DNA is TGCGCCAGCAGCTCTCAGGGCCAAGAGACCCAGTACTTC. This sequence encodes CASSSQGQETQYF.

The V call is TRBV19, the J call TRBJ1-5; maybe TRBD1 (6 bases). V was trimmed by 5 bases and J by 9 bases, leaving 20 bases between them. There are 15 residues in the CDR3. Germline CDR1 is LNHDA and CDR2 is SQIVND (reference sequence). The DNA for the CDR3 is TGTGCCAGTAGTTGGGGGGGCGGCAACGACGGGCCCCAGCATTTT. This translates into CASSWGGGNDGPQHF.

This clone was seen a single time. V gene TRBV28 combines with J gene TRBJ2-3; 7 bases map to TRBD2. This CDR3 is 16 amino acids long. Germline CDR1 MDHEN, CDR2 SYDVKM. The ends lost 6 bases at V and 0 bases at J; junction bases unmatched: 9. The CDR3 loop reads CASSPPGAGSTDTQYF. The CDR3 nucleotides read TGTGCCAGCAGCCCCCCTGGAGCGGGAAGCACAGATACGCAGTATTTT.